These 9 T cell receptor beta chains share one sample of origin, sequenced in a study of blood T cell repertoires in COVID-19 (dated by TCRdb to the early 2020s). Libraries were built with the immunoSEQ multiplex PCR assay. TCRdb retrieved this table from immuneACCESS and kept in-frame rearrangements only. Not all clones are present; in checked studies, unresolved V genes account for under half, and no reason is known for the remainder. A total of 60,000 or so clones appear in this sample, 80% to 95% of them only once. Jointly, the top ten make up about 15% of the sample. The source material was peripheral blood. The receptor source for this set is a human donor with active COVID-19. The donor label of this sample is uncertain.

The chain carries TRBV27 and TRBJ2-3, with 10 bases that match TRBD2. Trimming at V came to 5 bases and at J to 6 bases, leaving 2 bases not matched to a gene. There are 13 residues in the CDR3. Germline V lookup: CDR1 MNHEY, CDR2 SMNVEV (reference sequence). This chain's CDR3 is CASSPGLADTQYF. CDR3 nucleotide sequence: TGTGCCAGCAGTCCGGGACTAGCGGATACGCAGTATTTT.

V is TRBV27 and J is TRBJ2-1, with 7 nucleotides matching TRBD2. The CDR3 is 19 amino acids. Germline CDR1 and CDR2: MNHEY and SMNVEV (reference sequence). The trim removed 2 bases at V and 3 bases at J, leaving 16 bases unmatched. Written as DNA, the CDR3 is TGTGCCAGCAGTTTAATGCTAGCGGACAAGGACCCCATCTACAATGAGCAGTTCTTC. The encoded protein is CASSLMLADKDPIYNEQFF.

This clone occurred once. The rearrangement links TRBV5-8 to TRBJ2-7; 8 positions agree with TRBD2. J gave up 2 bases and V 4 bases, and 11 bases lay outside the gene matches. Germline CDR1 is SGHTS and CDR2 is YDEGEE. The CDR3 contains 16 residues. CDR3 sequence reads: CASSRDGAGAPYEQYV. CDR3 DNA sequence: TGTGCCAGCAGCCGGGACGGAGCGGGGGCCCCCTACGAGCAGTACGTC.

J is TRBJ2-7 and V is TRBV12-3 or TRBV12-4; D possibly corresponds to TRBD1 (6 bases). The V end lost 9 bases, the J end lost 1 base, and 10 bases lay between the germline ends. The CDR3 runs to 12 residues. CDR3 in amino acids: CARKRGSYEQYV. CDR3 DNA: TGTGCCAGAAAGAGGGGGTCCTACGAGCAGTACGTC.

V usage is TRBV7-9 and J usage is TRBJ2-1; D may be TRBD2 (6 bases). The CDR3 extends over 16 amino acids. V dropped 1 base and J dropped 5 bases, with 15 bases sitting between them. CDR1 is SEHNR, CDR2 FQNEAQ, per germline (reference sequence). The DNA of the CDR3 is TGTGCCAGCAGCTTAGTGGGTCCGACTAGAAACAATGAGCAGTTCTTC. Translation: CASSLVGPTRNNEQFF.

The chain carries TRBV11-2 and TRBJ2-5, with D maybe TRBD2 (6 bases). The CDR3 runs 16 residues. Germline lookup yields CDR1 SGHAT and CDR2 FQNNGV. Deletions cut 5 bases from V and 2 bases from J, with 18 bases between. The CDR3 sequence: CASSPQRVSGQETQYF. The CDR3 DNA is TGTGCCAGCAGCCCCCAAAGGGTTAGCGGTCAAGAGACCCAGTACTTC.

CDR3 region: CASSPHPGGPQHF. The CDR3 DNA reads as TGTGCCAGCAGCCCCCACCCAGGGGGGCCCCAGCATTTT. The rearrangement links TRBV9 to TRBJ1-5; 7 nucleotides line up with TRBD1. V lost 4 bases and J lost 9; bases outside the gene matches: 7. The CDR3 extends over 13 amino acids. Germline lookup yields CDR1 SGDLS and CDR2 YYNGEE.

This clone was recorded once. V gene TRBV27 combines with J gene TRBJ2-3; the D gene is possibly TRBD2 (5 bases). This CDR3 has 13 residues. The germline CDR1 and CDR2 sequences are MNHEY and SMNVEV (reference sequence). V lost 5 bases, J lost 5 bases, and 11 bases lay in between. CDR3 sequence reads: CASSDGAEDTQYF. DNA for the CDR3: TGTGCCAGCAGTGACGGAGCGGAAGATACGCAGTATTTT.

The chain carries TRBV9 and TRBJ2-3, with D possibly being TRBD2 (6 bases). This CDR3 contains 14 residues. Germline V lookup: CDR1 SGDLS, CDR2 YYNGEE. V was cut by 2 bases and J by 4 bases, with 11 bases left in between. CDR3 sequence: CASSVHSSADTQYF. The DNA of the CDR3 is TGTGCCAGCAGCGTTCATTCTAGCGCAGATACGCAGTATTTT.